A selection of T cell receptor beta chains follows, all from one sample in a study of identifying expanded T cells in peripheral blood. Libraries were prepared by immunoSEQ multiplex PCR; TCRdb keeps only in-frame clonotypes and omits some of them. The table has 95,000 to 100,000 clones, approximately 90% seen once. Sequences were obtained from blood. These receptors all stem from a person aged 18 to 75 in good health. Both conserved end residues are part of each CDR3. Clone size is stated in some rows and not others, as once, few, many or a class when expanded.

abundance | j_gene | v_gene | CDR3aa
- | TRBJ2-2 | TRBV10-1 | CASSLHRETGELFF
- | TRBJ2-7 | TRBV4-1 | CASSPLGTVQTYEQYF
- | TRBJ1-5 | TRBV11-2 | CASSPGTGDNQPQHF
- | TRBJ1-4 | TRBV18 | CASSPRSGTNEKLFF
- | TRBJ1-5 | TRBV6-4 | CASRPGHYSNQPQHF
- | TRBJ2-7 | TRBV6-9 | CASSSGQEQYF
- | TRBJ1-3 | TRBV27 | CASSPRTGGMNLFSGNTIYF
- | TRBJ2-7 | TRBV6-6 | CASSLALRTGGFEQYF
few | TRBJ1-4 | TRBV5-4 | CASSLEGGNEKLFF
once | TRBJ1-1 | TRBV7-9 | CASSRKGAWDTEAFF
few | TRBJ1-5 | TRBV10-3 | CAISARGPDQPQHF
once | TRBJ1-2 | TRBV5-1 | CASSLKEPNYGYTF
- | TRBJ2-3 | TRBV11-1 | CASSSSGAPSTDTQYF
- | TRBJ1-1 | TRBV7-9 | CASSLDPRDTEAFF
- | TRBJ1-1 | TRBV15 | CATSDRDRGANTEAFF
- | TRBJ1-5 | TRBV6-6 | CASQGQGRNQPQHF